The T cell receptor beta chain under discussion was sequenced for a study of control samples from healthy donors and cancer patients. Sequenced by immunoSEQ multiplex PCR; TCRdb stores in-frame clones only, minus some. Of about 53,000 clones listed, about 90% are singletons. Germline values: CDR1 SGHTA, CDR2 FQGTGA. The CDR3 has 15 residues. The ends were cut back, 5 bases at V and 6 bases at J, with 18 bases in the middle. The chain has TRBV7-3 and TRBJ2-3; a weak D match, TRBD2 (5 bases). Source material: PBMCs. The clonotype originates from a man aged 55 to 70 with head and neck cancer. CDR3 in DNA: TGTGCCAGCAGCCCCCTTCCCGGGGTCGGGGATACGCAGTATTTT. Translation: CASSPLPGVGDTQYF.